The text below deals with one T cell receptor beta chain. Authors' data handling: Researchers report that nucleated cell counts were estimated from reference gene primer amplification. The method was immunoSEQ multiplex PCR; TCRdb's version includes in-frame clones alone and lacks a portion of them. Clone size and the V and J calls come from that table; the DNA yielded D and trimming. The sample includes about 100,000 clones, roughly nine tenths of them seen just once. This sample was taken from a study of blood T cell repertoires in COVID-19. About the study: The cDNA or gDNA used as material had been derived from T cells, B-cell-depleted T cells, or PBMCs.

The germline CDR1 and CDR2 sequences are LGHDT and YNNKEL (reference sequence). The CDR3 totals 15 residues. V lost 5 bases, J lost 5 bases, and 7 bases stayed unmatched. The V gene is TRBV3-1 (or the pseudogene TRBV3-2), the J gene TRBJ2-5; 11 positions match TRBD1. The sample comprised peripheral blood. This TCR was sampled from a man aged 45-65 years with active COVID-19. CDR3 DNA sequence: TGTGCCAGCAGCTGGGGGACAGGGGGTCAGGAGACCCAGTACTTC. Translated: CASSWGTGGQETQYF.